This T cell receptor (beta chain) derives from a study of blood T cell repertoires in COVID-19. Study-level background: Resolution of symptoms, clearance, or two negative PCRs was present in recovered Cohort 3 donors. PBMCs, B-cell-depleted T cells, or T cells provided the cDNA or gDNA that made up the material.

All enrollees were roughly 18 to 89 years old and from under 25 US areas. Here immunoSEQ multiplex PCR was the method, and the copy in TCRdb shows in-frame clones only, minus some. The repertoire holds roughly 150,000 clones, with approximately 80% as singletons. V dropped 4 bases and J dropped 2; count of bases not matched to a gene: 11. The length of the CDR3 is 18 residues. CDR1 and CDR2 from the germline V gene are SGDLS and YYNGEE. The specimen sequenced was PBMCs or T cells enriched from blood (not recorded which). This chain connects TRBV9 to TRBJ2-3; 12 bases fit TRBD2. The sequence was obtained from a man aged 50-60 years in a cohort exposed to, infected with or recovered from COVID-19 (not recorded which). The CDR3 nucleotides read TGTGCCAGCAGCCCCACCGGACTAGCGGGAAATTTCACAGATACGCAGTATTTT. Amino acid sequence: CASSPTGLAGNFTDTQYF.